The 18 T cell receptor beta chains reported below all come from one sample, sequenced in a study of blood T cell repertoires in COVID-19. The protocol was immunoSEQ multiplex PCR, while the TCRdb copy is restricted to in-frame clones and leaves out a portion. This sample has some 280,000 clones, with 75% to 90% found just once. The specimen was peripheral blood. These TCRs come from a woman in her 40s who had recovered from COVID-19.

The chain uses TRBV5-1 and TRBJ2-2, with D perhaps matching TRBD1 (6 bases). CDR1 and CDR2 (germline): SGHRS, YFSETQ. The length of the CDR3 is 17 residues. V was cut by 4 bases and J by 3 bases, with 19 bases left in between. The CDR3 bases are TGCGCCAGCAGCCTTGCCGAGGTCAGGGGAGACACCGGGGAGCTGTTTTTT. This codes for CASSLAEVRGDTGELFF.

This CDR3 is CASSLVGAAKLFF. As DNA, the CDR3 is TGTGCCAGCAGCTTAGTTGGGGCAGCAAAACTGTTTTTT. This chain connects TRBV7-2 to TRBJ1-4; TRBD1 might be the D (5 bases). Trimming stripped 1 base from V and 10 bases from J, with 10 bases between. The length of the CDR3 is 13 residues. The germline V gene encodes CDR1 SGHTA and CDR2 FQGNSA.

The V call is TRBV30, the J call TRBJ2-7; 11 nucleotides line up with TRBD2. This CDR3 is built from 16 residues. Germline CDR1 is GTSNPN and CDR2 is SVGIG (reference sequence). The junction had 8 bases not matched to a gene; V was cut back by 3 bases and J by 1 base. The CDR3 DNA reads TGTGCCTGGAGGGCCCGACTAGCGGGATCTTCCTACGAGCAGTACTTC. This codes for CAWRARLAGSSYEQYF.

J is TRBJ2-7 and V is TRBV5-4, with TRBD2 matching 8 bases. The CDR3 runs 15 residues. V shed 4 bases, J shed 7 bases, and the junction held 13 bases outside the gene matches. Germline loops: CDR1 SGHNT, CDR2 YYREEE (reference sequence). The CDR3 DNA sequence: TGTGCCAGCAGCAAGGGACTAGACCCCGGCCTGGAGCAGTACTTC. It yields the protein CASSKGLDPGLEQYF.

CDR3 sequence: CASSSLTTAFYEQYF. In DNA form, the CDR3 reads TGTGCCAGCAGTTCGCTTACGACAGCTTTCTACGAGCAGTACTTC. The genes are TRBV6-5 and TRBJ2-7, with D perhaps matching TRBD1 (5 bases). This CDR3 is 15 amino acids long. The V and J ends lost 4 bases and 3 bases respectively, with 16 bases between them. Germline V gives CDR1 MNHEY, CDR2 SVGAGI.

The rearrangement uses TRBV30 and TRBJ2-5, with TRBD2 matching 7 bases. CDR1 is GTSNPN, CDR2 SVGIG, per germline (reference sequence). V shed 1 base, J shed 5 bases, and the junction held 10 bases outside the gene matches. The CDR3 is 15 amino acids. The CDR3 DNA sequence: TGTGCCTGGAGTGCAGCCCGGACTAGGTCGGAGACCCAGTACTTC. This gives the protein CAWSAARTRSETQYF. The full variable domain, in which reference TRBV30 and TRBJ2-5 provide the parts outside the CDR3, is SQTIHQWPATLVQPVGSPLSLECTVEGTSNPNLYWYRQAAGRGLQLLFYSVGIGQISSEVPQNLSASRPQDRQFILSSKKLLLSDSGFYLCAWSAARTRSETQYFGPGTRLLVL.

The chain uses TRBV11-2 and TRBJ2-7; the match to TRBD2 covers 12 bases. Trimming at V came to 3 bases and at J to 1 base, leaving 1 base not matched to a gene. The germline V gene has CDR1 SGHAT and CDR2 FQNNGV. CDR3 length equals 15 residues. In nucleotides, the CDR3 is TGTGCCAGCAGCTTCGGACTAGCGGGATCCTACGAGCAGTACTTC. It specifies CASSFGLAGSYEQYF.

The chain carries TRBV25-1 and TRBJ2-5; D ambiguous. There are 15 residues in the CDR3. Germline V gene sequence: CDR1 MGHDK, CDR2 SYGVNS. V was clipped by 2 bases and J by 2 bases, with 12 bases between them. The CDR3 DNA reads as TGTGCCAGCAGTGAAACCCAGGTCCCTCAAGAGACCCAGTACTTC. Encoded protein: CASSETQVPQETQYF.

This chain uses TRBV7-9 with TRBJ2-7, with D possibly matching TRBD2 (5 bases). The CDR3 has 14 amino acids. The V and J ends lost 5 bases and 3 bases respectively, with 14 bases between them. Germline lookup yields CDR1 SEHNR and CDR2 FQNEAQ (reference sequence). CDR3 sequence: CASSPGGHYYEQYF. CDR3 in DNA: TGTGCCAGCAGCCCCGGAGGCCACTACTACGAGCAGTACTTC.

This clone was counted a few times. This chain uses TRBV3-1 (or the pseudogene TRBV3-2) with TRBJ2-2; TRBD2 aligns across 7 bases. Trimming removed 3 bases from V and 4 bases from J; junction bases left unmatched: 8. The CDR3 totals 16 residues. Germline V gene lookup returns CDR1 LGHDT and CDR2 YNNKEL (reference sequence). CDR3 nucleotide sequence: TGTGCCAGCAGCCACCCCGGGACTACCGGCACCGGGGAGCTGTTTTTT. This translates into CASSHPGTTGTGELFF.

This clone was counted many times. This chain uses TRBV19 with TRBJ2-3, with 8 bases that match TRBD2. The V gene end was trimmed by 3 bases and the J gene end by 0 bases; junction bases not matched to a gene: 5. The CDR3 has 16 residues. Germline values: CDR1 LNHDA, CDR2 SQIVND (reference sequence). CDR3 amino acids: CASSMTLADSTDTQYF. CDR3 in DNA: TGTGCCAGTAGTATGACACTAGCGGATAGCACAGATACGCAGTATTTT.

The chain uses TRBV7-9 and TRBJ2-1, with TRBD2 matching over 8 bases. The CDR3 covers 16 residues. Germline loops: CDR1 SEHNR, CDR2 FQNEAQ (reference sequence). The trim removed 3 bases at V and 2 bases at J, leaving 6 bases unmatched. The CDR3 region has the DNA TGTGCCAGCAGCTTGGTCGGCGGGGGGACCTACAATGAGCAGTTCTTC. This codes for CASSLVGGGTYNEQFF.

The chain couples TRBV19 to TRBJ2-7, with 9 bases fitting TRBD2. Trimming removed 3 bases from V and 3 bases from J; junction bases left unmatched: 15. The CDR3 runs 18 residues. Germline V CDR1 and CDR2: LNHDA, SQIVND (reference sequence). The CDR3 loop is CASSIYASGMSGSYEQYF. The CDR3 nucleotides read TGTGCCAGTAGTATCTATGCTAGCGGGATGTCGGGCAGCTACGAGCAGTACTTC.

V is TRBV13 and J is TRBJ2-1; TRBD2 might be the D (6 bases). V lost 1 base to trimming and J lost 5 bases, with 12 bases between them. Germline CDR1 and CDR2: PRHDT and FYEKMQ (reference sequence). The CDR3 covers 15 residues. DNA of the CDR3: TGTGCCAGCAGCTTAGTCGGGGGTGACCACAATGAGCAGTTCTTC. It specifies CASSLVGGDHNEQFF.

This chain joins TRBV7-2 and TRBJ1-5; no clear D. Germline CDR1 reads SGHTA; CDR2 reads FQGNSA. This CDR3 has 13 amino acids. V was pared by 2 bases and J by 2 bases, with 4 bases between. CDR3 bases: TGTGCCAGCAGCTTATCCGGCAATCAGCCCCAGCATTTT. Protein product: CASSLSGNQPQHF. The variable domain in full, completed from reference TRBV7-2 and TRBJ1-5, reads GAGVSQSPSNKVTEKGKDVELRCDPISGHTALYWYRQSLGQGLEFLIYFQGNSAPDKSGLPSDRFSAERTGGSVSTLTIQRTQQEDSAVYLCASSLSGNQPQHFGDGTRLSIL.

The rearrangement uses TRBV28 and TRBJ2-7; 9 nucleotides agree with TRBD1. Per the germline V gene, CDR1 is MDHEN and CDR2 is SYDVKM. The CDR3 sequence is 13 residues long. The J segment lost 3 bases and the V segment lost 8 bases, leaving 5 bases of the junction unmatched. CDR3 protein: CASGGQGVYEQYF. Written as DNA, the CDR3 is TGTGCCAGCGGGGGACAGGGAGTCTACGAGCAGTACTTC.

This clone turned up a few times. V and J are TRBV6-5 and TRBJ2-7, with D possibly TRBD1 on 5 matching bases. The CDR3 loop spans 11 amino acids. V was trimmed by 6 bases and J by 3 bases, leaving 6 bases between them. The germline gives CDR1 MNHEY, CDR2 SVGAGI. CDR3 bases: TGTGCCAGCAGCAGGGACTACGAGCAGTACTTC. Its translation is CASSRDYEQYF.

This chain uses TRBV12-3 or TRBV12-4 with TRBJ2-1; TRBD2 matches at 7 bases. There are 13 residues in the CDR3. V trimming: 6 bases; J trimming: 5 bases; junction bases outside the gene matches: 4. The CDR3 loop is CASRREWNNEQFF. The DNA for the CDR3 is TGTGCCAGCAGGCGGGAGTGGAACAATGAGCAGTTCTTC.